This T cell receptor (beta chain) was captured in a study of blood T cell repertoires in COVID-19. Study details: Researchers got acute and convalescent COVID-19 samples from the United States, Italy and Spain. PBMCs, B-cell-depleted T cells, or T cells provided the cDNA or gDNA that made up the material.

Original methodology: The assay estimated nucleated cells by amplifying reference gene primers. Produced via immunoSEQ multiplex PCR; TCRdb's table is partial and in-frame only. The V and J calls and clone size are taken from that table; D and trimming were inferred from the DNA. This table has over 350,000 clones, 80% to 90% appearing once. Looked up from germline, CDR1 is GTSNPN and CDR2 is SVGIG (reference sequence). V gave up 0 bases and J gave up 1 base, with 12 bases separating them. The CDR3 has 15 amino acids. The chain carries TRBV30 and TRBJ2-5; maybe TRBD1 (5 bases). The TCR originated in a woman aged 25 to 39 with active or convalescent COVID-19. The specimen sequenced was peripheral blood. The CDR3 sequence: CAWSVEPGIQETQYF. For the CDR3, the DNA is TGTGCCTGGAGTGTAGAACCAGGGATCCAAGAGACCCAGTACTTC.